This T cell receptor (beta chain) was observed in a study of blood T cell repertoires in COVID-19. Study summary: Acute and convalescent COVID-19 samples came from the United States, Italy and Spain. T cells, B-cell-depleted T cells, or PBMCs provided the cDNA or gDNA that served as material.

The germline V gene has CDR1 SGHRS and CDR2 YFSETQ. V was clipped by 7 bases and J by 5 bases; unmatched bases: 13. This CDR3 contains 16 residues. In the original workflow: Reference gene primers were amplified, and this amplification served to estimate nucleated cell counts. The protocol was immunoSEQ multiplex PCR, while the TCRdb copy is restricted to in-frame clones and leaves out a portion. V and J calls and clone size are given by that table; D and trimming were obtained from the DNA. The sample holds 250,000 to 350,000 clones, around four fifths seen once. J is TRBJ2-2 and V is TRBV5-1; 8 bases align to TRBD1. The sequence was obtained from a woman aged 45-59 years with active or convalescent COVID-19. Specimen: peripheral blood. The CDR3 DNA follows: TGCGCCAGCGGAAGGGACGCAGACAGGGGAACCGGGGAGCTGTTTTTT. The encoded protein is CASGRDADRGTGELFF.